Sequencing of this T cell receptor beta chain was carried out in a study of blood T cell repertoires in COVID-19. The wider study: Specimens from acute and convalescent COVID-19 originated in the United States, Italy and Spain. The analysed material was cDNA or gDNA that came from T cells, B-cell-depleted T cells, or PBMCs.

Trimming cost V 4 bases and J 3 bases, with 15 bases left between them. Germline assignment: CDR1 MNHEY and CDR2 SVGEGT. The CDR3 is made up of 15 amino acids. Authors' methods: By means of reference gene primer amplification, nucleated cell counts were estimated. Repertoires were generated with immunoSEQ multiplex PCR, while TCRdb's copy carries only in-frame clones and drops some. Clone size and the V and J calls come from that table; the DNA yielded D and trimming. The data contain just over 75,000 clones, around 85% of them seen just once; the ten biggest clones take up nearly 5%. The rearrangement uses TRBV6-2 or TRBV6-3 and TRBJ1-1; TRBD1 is a possible D gene (6 bases). Sequencing input: peripheral blood. The sequence came from a woman older than 75 with active or convalescent COVID-19. CDR3 region: CASSFGGLVHTEAFF. CDR3 nucleotides: TGTGCCAGCAGTTTCGGGGGGCTCGTGCACACTGAAGCTTTCTTT.